The TCR beta chain under discussion was sequenced for a study of blood T cells in healthy people across ages. Through a sample-barcoded 5' primer and a J-beta primer mix, a second PCR was run for roughly 7 to 12 cycles. TCRdb analysed the 5' RACE reads with MiXCR anew, one entry per CDR3 protein. The data contain about 1.1 million distinct CDR3 sequences, around two fifths of them singletons. The germline gives CDR1 SGDLS, CDR2 YYNGEE. This CDR3 contains 15 residues. Trimming shortened V by 0 bases and J by 7 bases, and 17 bases separated the two germline ends. This chain links TRBV9 with TRBJ2-7; D is tentatively TRBD1 or TRBD2 (6 bases each). Sequencing was performed on blood. This sequence was found in a man aged 18 to 29 in good health. CDR3 nucleotide sequence: TGTGCCAGCAGCGTAGCCGGGGGCCATTACAATGAGCAGTACTTC. This encodes CASSVAGGHYNEQYF.